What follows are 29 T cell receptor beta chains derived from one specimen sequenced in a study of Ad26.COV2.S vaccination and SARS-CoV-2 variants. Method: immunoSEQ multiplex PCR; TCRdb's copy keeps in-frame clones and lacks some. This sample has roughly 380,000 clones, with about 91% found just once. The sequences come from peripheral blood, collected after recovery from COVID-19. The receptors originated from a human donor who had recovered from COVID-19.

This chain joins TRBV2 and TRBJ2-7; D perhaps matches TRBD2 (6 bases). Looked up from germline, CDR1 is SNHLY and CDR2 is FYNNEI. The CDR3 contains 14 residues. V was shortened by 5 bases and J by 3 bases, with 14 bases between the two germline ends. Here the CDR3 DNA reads TGTGCCAGCAGTCCACTAGCAGGAAACTACGAGCAGTACTTC. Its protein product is CASSPLAGNYEQYF.

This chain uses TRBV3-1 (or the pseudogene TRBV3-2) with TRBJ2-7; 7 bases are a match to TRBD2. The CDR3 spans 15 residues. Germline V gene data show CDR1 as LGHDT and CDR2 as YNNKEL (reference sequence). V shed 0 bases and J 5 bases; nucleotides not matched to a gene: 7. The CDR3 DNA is TGTGCCAGCAGCCAAGATCTACTAGCGATTGACGAGCAGTACTTC. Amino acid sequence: CASSQDLLAIDEQYF.

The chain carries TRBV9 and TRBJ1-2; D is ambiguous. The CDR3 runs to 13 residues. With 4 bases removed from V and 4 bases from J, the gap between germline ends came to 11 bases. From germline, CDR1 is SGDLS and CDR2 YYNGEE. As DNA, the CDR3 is TGTGCCAGCAGCCCGAATACAGTCTATGGCTACACCTTC. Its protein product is CASSPNTVYGYTF.

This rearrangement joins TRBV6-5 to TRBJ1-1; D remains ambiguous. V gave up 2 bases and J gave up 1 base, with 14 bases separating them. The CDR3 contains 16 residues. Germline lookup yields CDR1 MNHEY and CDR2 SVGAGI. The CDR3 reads CASSYRGIRPNTEAFF. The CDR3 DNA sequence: TGTGCCAGCAGTTACCGAGGGATTAGACCGAACACTGAAGCTTTCTTT.

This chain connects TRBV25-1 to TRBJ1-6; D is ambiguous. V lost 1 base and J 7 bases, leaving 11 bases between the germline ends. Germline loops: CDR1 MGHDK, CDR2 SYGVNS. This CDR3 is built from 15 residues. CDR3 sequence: CASSEFGRMNSPLHF. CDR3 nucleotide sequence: TGTGCCAGCAGTGAATTTGGCAGAATGAATTCACCCCTCCACTTT.

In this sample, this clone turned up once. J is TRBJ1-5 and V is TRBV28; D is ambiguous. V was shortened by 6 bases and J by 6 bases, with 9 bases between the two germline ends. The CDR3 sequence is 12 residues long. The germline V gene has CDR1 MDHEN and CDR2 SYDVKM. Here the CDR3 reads CASRTEGQPQHF. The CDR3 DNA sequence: TGTGCCAGCAGGACTGAGGGTCAGCCCCAGCATTTT.

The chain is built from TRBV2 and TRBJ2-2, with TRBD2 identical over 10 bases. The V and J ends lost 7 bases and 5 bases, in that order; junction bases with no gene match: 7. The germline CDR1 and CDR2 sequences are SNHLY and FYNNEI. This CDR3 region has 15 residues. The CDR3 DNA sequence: TGTGCCAGCATCAAACTAGCGGGGAGGACCGGGGAGCTGTTTTTT. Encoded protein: CASIKLAGRTGELFF.

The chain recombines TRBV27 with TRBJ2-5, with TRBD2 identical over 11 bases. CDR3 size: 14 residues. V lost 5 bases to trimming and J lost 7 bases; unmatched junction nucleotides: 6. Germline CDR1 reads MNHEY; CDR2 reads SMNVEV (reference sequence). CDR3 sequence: CASSHSGGDGTQYF. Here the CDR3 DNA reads TGTGCCAGCAGTCATAGCGGGGGGGATGGGACCCAGTACTTC.

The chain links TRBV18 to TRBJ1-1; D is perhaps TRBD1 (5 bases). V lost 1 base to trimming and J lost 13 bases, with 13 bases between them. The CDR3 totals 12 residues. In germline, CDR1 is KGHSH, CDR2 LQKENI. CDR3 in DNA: TGTGCCAGCTCACCACAGGAGGGGCCGGGTTTCTTT. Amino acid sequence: CASSPQEGPGFF.

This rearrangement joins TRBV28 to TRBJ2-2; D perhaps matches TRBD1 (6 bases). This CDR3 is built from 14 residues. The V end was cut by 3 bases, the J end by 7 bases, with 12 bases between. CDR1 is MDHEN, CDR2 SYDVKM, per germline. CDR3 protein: CASSFVQGIGELFF. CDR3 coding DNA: TGTGCCAGCAGTTTTGTGCAGGGGATCGGGGAGCTGTTTTTT.

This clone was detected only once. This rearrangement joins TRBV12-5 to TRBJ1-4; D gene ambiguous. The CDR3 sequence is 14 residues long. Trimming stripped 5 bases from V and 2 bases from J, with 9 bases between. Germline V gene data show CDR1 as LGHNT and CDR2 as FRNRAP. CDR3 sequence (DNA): TGTGCTAGTGGTCCCCAGTCGACTAATGAAAAACTGTTTTTT. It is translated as CASGPQSTNEKLFF.

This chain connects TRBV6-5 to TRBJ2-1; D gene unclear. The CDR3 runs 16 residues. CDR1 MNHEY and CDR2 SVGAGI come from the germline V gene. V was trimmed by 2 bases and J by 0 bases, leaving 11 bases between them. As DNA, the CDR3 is TGTGCCAGCAGTTACGGTTGGGCCAGCTCCTACAATGAGCAGTTCTTC. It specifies CASSYGWASSYNEQFF.

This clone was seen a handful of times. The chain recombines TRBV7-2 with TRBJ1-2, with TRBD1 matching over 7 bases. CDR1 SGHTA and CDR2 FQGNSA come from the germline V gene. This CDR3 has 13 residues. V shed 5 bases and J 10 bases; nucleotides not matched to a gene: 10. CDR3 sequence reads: CASSQLQGPYYTF. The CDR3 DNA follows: TGTGCCAGCAGCCAACTACAGGGGCCATACTACACCTTC.

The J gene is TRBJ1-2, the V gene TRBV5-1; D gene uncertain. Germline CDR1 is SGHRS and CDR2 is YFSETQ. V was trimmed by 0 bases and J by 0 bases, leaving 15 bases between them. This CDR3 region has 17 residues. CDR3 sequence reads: CASSLGAGSYPNYGYTF. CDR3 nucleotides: TGCGCCAGCAGCTTGGGAGCAGGCTCCTATCCTAACTATGGCTACACCTTC.

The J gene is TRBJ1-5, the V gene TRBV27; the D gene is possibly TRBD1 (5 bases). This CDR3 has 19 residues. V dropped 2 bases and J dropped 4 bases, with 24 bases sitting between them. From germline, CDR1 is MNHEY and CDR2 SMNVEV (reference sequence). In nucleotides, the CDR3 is TGTGCCAGCAGTTTACGTATGTTGGTCAGGGAGGATTGGAATCAGCCCCAGCATTTT. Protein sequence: CASSLRMLVREDWNQPQHF.

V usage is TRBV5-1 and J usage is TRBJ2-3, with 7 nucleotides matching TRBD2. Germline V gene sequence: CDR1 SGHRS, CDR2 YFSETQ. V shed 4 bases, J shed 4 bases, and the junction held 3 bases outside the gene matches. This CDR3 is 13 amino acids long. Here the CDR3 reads CASSGTIADTQYF. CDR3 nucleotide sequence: TGCGCCAGCAGCGGGACTATAGCAGATACGCAGTATTTT.

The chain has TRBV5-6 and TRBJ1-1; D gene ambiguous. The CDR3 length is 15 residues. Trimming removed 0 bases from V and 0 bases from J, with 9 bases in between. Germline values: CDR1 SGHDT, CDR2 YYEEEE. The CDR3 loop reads CASSLEGRLNTEAFF. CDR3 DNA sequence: TGTGCCAGCAGCTTGGAGGGCAGGTTGAACACTGAAGCTTTCTTT.

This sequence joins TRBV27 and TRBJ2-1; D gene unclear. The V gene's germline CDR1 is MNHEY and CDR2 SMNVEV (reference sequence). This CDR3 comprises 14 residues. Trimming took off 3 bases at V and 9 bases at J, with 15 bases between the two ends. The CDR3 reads CASSFRARPGEQFF. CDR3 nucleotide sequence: TGTGCCAGCAGTTTTCGGGCTAGACCCGGTGAGCAGTTCTTC.

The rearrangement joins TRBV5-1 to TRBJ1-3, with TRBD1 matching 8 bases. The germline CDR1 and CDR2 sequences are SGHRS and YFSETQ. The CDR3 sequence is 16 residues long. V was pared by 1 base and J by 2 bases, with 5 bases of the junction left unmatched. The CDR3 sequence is CASSLQGAQTGNTIYF. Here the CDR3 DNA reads TGCGCCAGCAGCTTGCAGGGGGCGCAGACTGGAAACACCATATATTTT.

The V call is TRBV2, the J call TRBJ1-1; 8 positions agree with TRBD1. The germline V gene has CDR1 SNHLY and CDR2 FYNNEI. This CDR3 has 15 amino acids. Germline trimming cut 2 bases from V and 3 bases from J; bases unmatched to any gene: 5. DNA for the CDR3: TGTGCCAGCAGTGAACAGGGGGCGAGGGACACTGAAGCTTTCTTT. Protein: CASSEQGARDTEAFF.

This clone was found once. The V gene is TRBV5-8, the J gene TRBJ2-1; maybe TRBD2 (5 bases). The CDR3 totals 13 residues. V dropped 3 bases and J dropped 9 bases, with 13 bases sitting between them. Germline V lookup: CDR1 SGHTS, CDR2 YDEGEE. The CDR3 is CASSSGVWGEQFF. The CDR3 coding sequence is TGTGCCAGCAGCTCCGGGGTTTGGGGTGAGCAGTTCTTC.

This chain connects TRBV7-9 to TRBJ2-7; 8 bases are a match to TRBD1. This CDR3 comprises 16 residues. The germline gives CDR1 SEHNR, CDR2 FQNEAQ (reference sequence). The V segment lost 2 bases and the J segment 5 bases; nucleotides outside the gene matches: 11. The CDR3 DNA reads TGTGCCAGCAGCTTACGCGGGGACAGGAGAGGGAACGAGCAGTACTTC. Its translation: CASSLRGDRRGNEQYF.

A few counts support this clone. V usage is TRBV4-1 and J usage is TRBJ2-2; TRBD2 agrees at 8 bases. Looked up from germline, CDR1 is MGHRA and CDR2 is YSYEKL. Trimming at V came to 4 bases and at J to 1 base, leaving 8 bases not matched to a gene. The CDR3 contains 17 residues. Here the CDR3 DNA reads TGCGCCAGCAGCCGTCCTCTGAGCGGGGGGAACACCGGGGAGCTGTTTTTT. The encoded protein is CASSRPLSGGNTGELFF.

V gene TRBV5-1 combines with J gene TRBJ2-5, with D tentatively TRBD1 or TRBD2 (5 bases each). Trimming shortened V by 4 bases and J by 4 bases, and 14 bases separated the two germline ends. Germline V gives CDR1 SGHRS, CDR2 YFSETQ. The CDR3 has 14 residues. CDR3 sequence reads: CASSRPGPSETQYF. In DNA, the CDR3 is TGCGCCAGCAGCCGACCGGGACCCTCAGAGACCCAGTACTTC.

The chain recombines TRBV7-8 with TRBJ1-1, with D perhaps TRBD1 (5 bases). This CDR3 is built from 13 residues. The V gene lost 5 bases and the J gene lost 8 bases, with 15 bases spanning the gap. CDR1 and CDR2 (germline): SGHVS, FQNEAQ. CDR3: CASSPEVRAEAFF. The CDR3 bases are TGTGCCAGCAGCCCGGAAGTCAGGGCCGAAGCTTTCTTT.

This CDR3 is CASSYSMGRGNEQYF. The CDR3, as DNA: TGTGCCAGCAGTTACTCGATGGGCAGGGGCAACGAGCAGTACTTC. J is TRBJ2-7 and V is TRBV6-5; tentatively, D is TRBD1 (6 bases). CDR1 MNHEY and CDR2 SVGAGI come from the germline V gene. This CDR3 contains 15 residues. The ends were cut back, 0 bases at V and 5 bases at J, with 14 bases in the middle.

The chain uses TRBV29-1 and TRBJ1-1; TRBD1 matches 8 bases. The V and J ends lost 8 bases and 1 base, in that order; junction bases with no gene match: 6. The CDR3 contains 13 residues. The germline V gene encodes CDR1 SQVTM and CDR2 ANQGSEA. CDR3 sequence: CSTRQGPNTEAFF. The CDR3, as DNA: TGCAGCACCCGACAGGGGCCGAACACTGAAGCTTTCTTT.

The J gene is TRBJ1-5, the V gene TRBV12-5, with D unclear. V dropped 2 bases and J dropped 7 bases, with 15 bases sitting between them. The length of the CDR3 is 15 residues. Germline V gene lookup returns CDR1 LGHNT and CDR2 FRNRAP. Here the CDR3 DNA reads TGTGCTAGTGGTTTGTTTGCCGGGGATAAGCAGCCCCAGCATTTT. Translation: CASGLFAGDKQPQHF.

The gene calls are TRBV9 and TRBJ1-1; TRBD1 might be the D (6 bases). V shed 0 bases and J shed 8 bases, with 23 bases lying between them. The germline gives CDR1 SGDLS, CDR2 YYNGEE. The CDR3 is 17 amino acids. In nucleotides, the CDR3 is TGTGCCAGCAGCGTAGAAGTCCTGCCAGGGGAAAGAGGGGAAGCTTTCTTT. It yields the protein CASSVEVLPGERGEAFF.